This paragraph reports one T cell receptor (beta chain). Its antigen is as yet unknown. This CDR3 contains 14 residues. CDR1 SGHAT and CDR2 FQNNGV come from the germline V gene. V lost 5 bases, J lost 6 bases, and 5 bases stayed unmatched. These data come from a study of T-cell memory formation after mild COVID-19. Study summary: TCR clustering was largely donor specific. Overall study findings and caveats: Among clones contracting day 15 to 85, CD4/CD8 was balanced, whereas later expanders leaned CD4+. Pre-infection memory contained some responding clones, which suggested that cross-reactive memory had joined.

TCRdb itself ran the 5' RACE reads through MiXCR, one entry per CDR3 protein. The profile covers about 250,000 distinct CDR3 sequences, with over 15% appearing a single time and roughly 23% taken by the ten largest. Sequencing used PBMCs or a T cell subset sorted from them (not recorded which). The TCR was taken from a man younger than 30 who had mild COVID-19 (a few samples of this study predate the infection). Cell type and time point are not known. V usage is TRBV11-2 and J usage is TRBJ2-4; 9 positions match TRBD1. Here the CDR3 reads CASSLPGQGNIQYF. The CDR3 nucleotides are TGTGCCAGCAGCCTCCCGGGACAGGGAAACATTCAGTACTTC.